The 10 T cell receptor beta chains below all came from one sample that was sequenced in a study of blood T cell repertoires in COVID-19. Using immunoSEQ multiplex PCR, the repertoire was profiled, and TCRdb retains in-frame clones only, with some absent. Of roughly 200,000 clones in the sample, 80% to 90% were seen once. The sequenced sample consisted of peripheral blood. The receptors stem from a woman of 80 years or more with acute or convalescent COVID-19.

This clone was counted only a few times. CDR3 amino acids: CASSPRQGDYNEQFF. The CDR3 nucleotides are TGTGCCAGCTCACCAAGACAGGGAGACTACAATGAGCAGTTCTTC. This chain connects TRBV18 to TRBJ2-1; 7 nucleotides agree with TRBD1. This CDR3 region has 15 residues. In germline, CDR1 is KGHSH, CDR2 LQKENI. Losses at the gene ends were 2 bases for V and 3 bases for J; bases not matched to a gene: 4.

This chain joins TRBV19 and TRBJ1-2; no reliable D call. Trimming stripped 3 bases from V and 4 bases from J, with 12 bases between. The germline V gene encodes CDR1 LNHDA and CDR2 SQIVND (reference sequence). The CDR3 is 14 residues long. This CDR3 is CASSMGGRTYGYTF. The CDR3 bases are TGTGCCAGTAGTATGGGAGGGAGGACCTATGGCTACACCTTC.

The chain couples TRBV29-1 to TRBJ2-7; 8 bases line up with TRBD1. Trimming removed 5 bases from V and 5 bases from J; junction bases left unmatched: 5. The CDR3 is 12 residues long. Germline V gives CDR1 SQVTM, CDR2 ANQGSEA. The CDR3 spells CSVMTGVDEQYF. CDR3 bases: TGCAGCGTTATGACAGGGGTCGACGAGCAGTACTTC.

The chain has TRBV2 and TRBJ1-5; 8 nucleotides line up with TRBD1. Germline V CDR1 and CDR2: SNHLY, FYNNEI. The ends lost 4 bases at V and 4 bases at J; junction bases unmatched: 9. This CDR3 is 16 amino acids long. The CDR3 here is CASSVGQGRGNQPQHF. In nucleotides, the CDR3 is TGTGCCAGCAGTGTAGGACAGGGAAGGGGTAATCAGCCCCAGCATTTT.

The chain uses TRBV6-5 and TRBJ1-2; D gene ambiguous. From germline, CDR1 is MNHEY and CDR2 SVGAGI. The CDR3 runs to 11 residues. V lost 6 bases and J lost 8, with 10 bases in between. The CDR3 DNA sequence: TGTGCCAGCAGGACAAGATGGGGCTACACCTTC. Translating gives CASRTRWGYTF.

This chain links TRBV5-1 with TRBJ2-7; 10 bases are a match to TRBD2. CDR3 length: 14 residues. V shed 4 bases and J 6 bases; nucleotides not matched to a gene: 7. Germline assignment: CDR1 SGHRS and CDR2 YFSETQ. The CDR3 nucleotides read TGCGCCAGCAGCATAGCGGGAGGAGAGCGCGAGCAGTACTTC. Protein product: CASSIAGGEREQYF.

The gene calls are TRBV27 and TRBJ1-3; D gene uncertain. The V gene lost 2 bases and the J gene lost 4 bases, with 9 bases spanning the gap. Looked up from germline, CDR1 is MNHEY and CDR2 is SMNVEV (reference sequence). The CDR3 contains 14 residues. The CDR3 region has the DNA TGTGCCAGCAGTTTACGAGGGATCGGAAACACCATATATTTT. Its protein is CASSLRGIGNTIYF.

The chain employs TRBV25-1 and TRBJ1-4, with D possibly TRBD1 on 5 matching bases. The germline V gene encodes CDR1 MGHDK and CDR2 SYGVNS. The CDR3 length is 14 residues. V lost 4 bases to trimming and J lost 4 bases, with 10 bases between them. Here the CDR3 reads CASSAPRGNEKLFF. In nucleotides, the CDR3 is TGTGCCAGCAGTGCCCCTAGGGGTAATGAAAAACTGTTTTTT.

As regards this clone: The junction departs from germline at one end; a sequencing error may be responsible. The chain links TRBV12-3 or TRBV12-4 to TRBJ1-1, with D possibly being TRBD1 (5 bases). The CDR3 is 12 residues long. The CDR3 coding sequence is TGTGCCAGCAGCCTCGGACACCTGCGGGGTTTGTTT. This gives the protein CASSLGHLRGLF.

This clone was counted once. J is TRBJ1-6 and V is TRBV7-2, with TRBD1 identical over 8 bases. J gave up 1 base and V 6 bases, and 5 bases lay outside the gene matches. This CDR3 comprises 16 residues. Germline V gene sequence: CDR1 SGHTA, CDR2 FQGNSA. The CDR3: CASSLTGGSYNSPLHF. The DNA for the CDR3 is TGTGCCAGCAGTCTAACAGGGGGTTCCTATAATTCACCCCTCCACTTT.